This T cell receptor (beta chain) was identified during a study of blood T cell repertoires in COVID-19. Study-level background: Both acute and convalescent COVID-19 samples were obtained from the United States, Italy and Spain.

The CDR3 contains 14 residues. Trimming cost V 3 bases and J 6 bases; bases outside gene matches: 8. Germline assignment: CDR1 MNHEY and CDR2 SMNVEV (reference sequence). As originally analysed: Researchers report that nucleated cell counts were estimated from reference gene primer amplification. Sequencing was performed with immunoSEQ multiplex PCR; in TCRdb, only in-frame clones are kept and a portion is missing. Clonal size and the V and J genes are those of that table, whereas D and trimming came from the DNA. The profile shows about 64,000 clones, about 90% of them singletons. Seattle cases were enrolled at active infection and followed longitudinally.

The sequenced sample was peripheral blood. The TCR was taken from a woman aged 60-75 years with COVID-19, enrolled during active disease. V and J are TRBV27 and TRBJ2-7; 7 bases are shared with TRBD1. As DNA, the CDR3 is TGTGCCAGCAGTTTCTTCGACAGGGTGGGCGAGCAGTACTTC. Translating it yields CASSFFDRVGEQYF.